This T cell receptor beta chain comes out of a study of shared clonotypes between healthy human individuals. Clones were read by immunoSEQ multiplex PCR, and TCRdb kept only the in-frame ones, dropping some. The sample includes approximately 500,000 clones, approximately 80% seen only once; the top ten take around 11%. From germline, CDR1 is GTSNPN and CDR2 SVGIG (reference sequence). The CDR3 has 15 amino acids. The V gene lost 4 bases and the J gene lost 4 bases, with 16 bases spanning the gap. The material sequenced was PBMCs. This chain joins TRBV30 and TRBJ1-4; D is ambiguous. This TCR came from a woman between 35 and 50 years old in good health. Some clones in this sample may be carry-over from other donors' samples. CDR3 protein: CAWMDFGGYNEKLFF. DNA for the CDR3: TGTGCCTGGATGGATTTCGGAGGCTATAATGAAAAACTGTTTTTT. Full variable domain (remainder filled in from reference TRBV30 and TRBJ1-4): SQTIHQWPATLVQPVGSPLSLECTVEGTSNPNLYWYRQAAGRGLQLLFYSVGIGQISSEVPQNLSASRPQDRQFILSSKKLLLSDSGFYLCAWMDFGGYNEKLFFGSGTQLSVL.